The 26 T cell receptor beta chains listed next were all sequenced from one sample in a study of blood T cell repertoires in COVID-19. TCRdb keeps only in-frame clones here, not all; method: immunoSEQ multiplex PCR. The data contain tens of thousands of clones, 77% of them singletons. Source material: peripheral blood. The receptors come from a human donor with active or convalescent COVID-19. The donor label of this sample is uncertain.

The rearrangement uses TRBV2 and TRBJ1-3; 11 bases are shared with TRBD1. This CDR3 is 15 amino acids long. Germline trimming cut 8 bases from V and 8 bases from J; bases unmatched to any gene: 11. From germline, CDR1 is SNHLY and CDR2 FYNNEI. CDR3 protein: CASVRTGGLSDTIYF. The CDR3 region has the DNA TGTGCCAGCGTCCGGACAGGGGGCCTCAGTGACACCATATATTTT.

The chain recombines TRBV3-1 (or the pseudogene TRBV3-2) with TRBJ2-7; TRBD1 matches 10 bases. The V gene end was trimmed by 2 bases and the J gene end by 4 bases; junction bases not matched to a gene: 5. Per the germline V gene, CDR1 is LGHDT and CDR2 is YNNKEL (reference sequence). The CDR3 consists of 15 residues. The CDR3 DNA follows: TGTGCCAGCAGCCAATGGGACAGGGGTCTGTACGAGCAGTACTTC. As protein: CASSQWDRGLYEQYF.

CDR3 nucleotide sequence: TGCGCCAGCAGCTTTGGGACAGGGGGGTCAGGGGCCAACGTCCTGACTTTC. Translated: CASSFGTGGSGANVLTF. The rearrangement links TRBV5-1 to TRBJ2-6; 11 bases agree with TRBD1. The CDR3 is made up of 17 amino acids. V lost 2 bases and J lost 4; bases outside the gene matches: 5. Germline values: CDR1 SGHRS, CDR2 YFSETQ.

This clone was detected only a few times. The CDR3 loop is CASSQRSGLNTGELFF. The CDR3 DNA reads as TGTGCCAGCAGCCAAAGATCGGGACTGAACACCGGGGAGCTGTTTTTT. The gene calls are TRBV4-2 and TRBJ2-2, with a tentative D call TRBD2 (6 bases). The germline CDR1 and CDR2 sequences are LGHNA and YNFKEQ. CDR3 length: 16 amino acids. V gave up 2 bases and J gave up 1 base, with 11 bases separating them.

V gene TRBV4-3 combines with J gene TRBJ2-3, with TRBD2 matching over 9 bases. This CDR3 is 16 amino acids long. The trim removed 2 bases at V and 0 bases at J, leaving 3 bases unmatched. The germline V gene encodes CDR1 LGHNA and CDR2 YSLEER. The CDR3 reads CASSQLTSGSTDTQYF. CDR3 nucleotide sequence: TGCGCCAGCAGCCAATTGACTAGCGGAAGCACAGATACGCAGTATTTT.

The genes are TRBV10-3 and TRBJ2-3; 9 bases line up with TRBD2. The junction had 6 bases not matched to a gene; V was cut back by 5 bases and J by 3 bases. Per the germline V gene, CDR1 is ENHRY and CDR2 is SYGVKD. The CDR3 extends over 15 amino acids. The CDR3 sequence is CAISTASGKTDTQYF. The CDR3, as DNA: TGTGCCATCAGTACGGCTAGCGGGAAAACAGATACGCAGTATTTT.

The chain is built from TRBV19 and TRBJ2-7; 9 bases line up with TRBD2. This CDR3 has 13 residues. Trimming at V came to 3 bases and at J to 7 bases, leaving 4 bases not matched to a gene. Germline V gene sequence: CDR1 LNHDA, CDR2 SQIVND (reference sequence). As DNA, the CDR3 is TGTGCCAGTAGTATTGCGGGAGGGAGAGAGCAGTACTTC. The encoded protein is CASSIAGGREQYF.

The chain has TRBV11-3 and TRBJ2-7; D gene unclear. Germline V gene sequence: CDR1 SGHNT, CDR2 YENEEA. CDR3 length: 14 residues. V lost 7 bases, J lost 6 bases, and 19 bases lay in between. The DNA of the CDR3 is TGTGCCAGCATGACCCGAGTTGCGGCTCTCGAGCAGTACTTC. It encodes CASMTRVAALEQYF. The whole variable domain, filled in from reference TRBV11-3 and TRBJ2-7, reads EAGVVQSPRYKIIEKKQPVAFWCNPISGHNTLYWYLQNLGQGPELLIRYENEEAVDDSQLPKDRFSAERLKGVDSTLKIQPAELGDSAVYLCASMTRVAALEQYFGPGTRLTVT.

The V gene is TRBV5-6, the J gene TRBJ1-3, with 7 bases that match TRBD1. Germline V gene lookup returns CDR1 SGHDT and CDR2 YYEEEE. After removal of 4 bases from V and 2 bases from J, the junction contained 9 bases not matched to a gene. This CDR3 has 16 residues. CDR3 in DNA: TGTGCCAGCAGCGACCTCAGGGGGACGGCTGGAAACACCATATATTTT. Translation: CASSDLRGTAGNTIYF.

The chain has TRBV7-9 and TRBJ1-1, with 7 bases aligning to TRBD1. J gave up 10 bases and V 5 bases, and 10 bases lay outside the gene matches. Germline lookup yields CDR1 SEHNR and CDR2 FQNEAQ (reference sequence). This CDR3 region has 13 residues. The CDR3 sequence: CASSPGQEGGAFF. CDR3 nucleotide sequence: TGTGCCAGCAGCCCAGGACAGGAGGGGGGAGCTTTCTTT.

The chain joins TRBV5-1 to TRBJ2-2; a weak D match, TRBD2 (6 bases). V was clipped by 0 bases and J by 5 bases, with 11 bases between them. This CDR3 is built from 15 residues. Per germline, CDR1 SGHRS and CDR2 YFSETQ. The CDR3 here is CASSLGEAGTGELFF. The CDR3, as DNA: TGCGCCAGCAGCTTGGGGGAGGCGGGGACCGGGGAGCTGTTTTTT.

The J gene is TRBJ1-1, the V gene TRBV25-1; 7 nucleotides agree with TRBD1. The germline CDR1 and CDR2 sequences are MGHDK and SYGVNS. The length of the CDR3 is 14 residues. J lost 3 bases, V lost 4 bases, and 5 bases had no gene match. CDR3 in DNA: TGTGCCAGCAGTGGCCGGGACAGTTACACTGAAGCTTTCTTT. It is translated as CASSGRDSYTEAFF.

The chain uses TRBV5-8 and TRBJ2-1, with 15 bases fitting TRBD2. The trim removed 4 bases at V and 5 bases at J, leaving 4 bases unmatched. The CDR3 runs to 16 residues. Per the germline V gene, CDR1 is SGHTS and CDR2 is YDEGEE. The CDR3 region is CASSIGTSGRNNEQFF. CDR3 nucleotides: TGTGCCAGCAGCATAGGGACTAGCGGGAGGAACAATGAGCAGTTCTTC.

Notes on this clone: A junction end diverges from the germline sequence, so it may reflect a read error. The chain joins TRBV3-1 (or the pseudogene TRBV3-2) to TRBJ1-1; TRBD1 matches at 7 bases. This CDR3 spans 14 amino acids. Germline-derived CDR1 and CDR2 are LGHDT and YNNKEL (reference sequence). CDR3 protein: CASSQLQGNAEAFF. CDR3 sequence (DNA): TGTGCCAGCAGCCAGCTACAGGGGAACGCTGAAGCTTTCTTT.

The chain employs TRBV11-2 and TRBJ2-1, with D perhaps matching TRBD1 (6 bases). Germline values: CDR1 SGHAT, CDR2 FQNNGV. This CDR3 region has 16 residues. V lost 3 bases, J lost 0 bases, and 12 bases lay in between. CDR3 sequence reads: CASSFRQDSSYNEQFF. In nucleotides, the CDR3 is TGTGCCAGCAGCTTTCGACAGGATAGCTCCTACAATGAGCAGTTCTTC. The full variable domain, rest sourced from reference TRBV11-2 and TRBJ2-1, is EAGVAQSPRYKIIEKRQSVAFWCNPISGHATLYWYQQILGQGPKLLIQFQNNGVVDDSQLPKDRFSAERLKGVDSTLKIQPAKLEDSAVYLCASSFRQDSSYNEQFFGPGTRLTVL.

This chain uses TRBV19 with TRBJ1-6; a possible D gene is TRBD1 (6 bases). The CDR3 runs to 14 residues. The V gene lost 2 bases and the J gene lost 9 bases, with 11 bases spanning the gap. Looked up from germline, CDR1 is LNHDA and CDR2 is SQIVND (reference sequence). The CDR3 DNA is TGTGCCAGTAGTATAATAGGGGGTGGTTCACCCCTCCACTTT. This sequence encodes CASSIIGGGSPLHF.

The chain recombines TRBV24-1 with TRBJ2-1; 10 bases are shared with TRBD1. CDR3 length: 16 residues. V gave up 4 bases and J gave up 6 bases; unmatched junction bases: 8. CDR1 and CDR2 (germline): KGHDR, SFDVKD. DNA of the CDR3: TGTGCCACCAGTGACCGGGACAGGGGTGGGGGCAATGAGCAGTTCTTC. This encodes CATSDRDRGGGNEQFF.

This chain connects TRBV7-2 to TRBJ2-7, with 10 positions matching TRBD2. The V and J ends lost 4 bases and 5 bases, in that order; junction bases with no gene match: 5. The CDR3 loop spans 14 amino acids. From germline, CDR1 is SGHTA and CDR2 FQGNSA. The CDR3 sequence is CASSSSSGSDEQYF. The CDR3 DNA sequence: TGTGCCAGCAGCTCCTCTAGCGGGAGCGACGAGCAGTACTTC.

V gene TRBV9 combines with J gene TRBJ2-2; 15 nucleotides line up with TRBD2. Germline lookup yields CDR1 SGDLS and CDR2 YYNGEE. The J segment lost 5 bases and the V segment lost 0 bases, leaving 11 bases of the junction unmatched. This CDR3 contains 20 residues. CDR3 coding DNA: TGTGCCAGCAGCGTAGACTTAGGGACTAGCGGGAGGTCGGGGACCGGGGAGCTGTTTTTT. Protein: CASSVDLGTSGRSGTGELFF.

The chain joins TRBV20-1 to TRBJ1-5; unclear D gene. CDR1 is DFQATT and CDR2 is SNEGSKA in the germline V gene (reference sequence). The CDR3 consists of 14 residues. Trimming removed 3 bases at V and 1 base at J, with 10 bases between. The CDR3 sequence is CSASLGSSNQPQHF. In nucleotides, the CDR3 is TGCAGTGCTAGTTTGGGGAGCAGCAATCAGCCCCAGCATTTT.

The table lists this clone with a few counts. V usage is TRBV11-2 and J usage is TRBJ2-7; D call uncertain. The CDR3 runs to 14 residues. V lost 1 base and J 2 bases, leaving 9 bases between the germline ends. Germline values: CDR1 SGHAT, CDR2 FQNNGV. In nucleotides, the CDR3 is TGTGCCAGCAGCTTAGTGGCAAATACCTACGAGCAGTACTTC. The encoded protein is CASSLVANTYEQYF.

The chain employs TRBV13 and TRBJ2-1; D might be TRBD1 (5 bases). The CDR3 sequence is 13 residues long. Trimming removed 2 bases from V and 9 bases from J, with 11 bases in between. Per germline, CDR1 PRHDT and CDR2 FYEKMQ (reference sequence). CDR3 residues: CASSLTGSGEQFF. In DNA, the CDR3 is TGTGCCAGCAGCTTAACAGGCTCTGGTGAGCAGTTCTTC. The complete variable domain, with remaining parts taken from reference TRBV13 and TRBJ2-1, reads AAGVIQSPRHLIKEKRETATLKCYPIPRHDTVYWYQQGPGQDPQFLISFYEKMQSDKGSIPDRFSAQQFSDYHSELNMSSLELGDSALYFCASSLTGSGEQFFGPGTRLTVL.

The CDR3 sequence: CASSLAGTGASGANVLTF. In DNA, the CDR3 is TGTGCCAGCAGCTTAGCGGGGACAGGGGCTTCTGGGGCCAACGTCCTGACTTTC. The chain links TRBV7-9 to TRBJ2-6; 10 positions match TRBD1. The germline V gene encodes CDR1 SEHNR and CDR2 FQNEAQ (reference sequence). Losses at the gene ends were 0 bases for V and 1 base for J; bases not matched to a gene: 3. CDR3 length: 18 amino acids.

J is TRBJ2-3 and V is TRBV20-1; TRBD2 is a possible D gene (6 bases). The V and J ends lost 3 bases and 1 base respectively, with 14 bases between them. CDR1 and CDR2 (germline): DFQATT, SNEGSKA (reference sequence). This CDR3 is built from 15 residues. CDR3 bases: TGCAGTGCTAGTAGCCGCCCGGGAGGCACAGATACGCAGTATTTT. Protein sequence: CSASSRPGGTDTQYF.

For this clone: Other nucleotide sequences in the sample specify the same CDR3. The chain's CDR3 is CASSQETGEIYGYTF. CDR3 DNA: TGCGCCAGCAGCCAAGAAACGGGGGAGATCTATGGCTACACCTTC. The J gene is TRBJ1-2, the V gene TRBV4-1; a weak D match, TRBD1 (5 bases). The CDR3 totals 15 residues. V lost 0 bases and J lost 4, with 12 bases in between. Germline lookup yields CDR1 MGHRA and CDR2 YSYEKL.

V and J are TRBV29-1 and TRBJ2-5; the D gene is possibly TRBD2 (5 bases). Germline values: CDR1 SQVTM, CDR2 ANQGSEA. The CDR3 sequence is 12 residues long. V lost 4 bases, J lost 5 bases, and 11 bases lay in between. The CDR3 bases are TGCAGCGTTGGGCTAGCCCCGGAGACCCAGTACTTC. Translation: CSVGLAPETQYF.